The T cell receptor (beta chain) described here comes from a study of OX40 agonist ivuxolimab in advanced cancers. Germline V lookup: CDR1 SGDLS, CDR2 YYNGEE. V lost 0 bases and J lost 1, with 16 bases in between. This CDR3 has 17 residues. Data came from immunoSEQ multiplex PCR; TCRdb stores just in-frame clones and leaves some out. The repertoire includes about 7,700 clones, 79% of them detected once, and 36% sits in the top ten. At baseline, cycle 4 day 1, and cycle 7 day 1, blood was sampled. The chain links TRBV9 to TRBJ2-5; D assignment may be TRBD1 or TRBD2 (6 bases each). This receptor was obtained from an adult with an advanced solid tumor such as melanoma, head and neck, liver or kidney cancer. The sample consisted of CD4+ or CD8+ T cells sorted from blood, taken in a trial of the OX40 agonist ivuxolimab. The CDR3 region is CASSVAGGERLQETQYF. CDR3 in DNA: TGTGCCAGCAGCGTAGCCGGGGGCGAGCGCCTCCAAGAGACCCAGTACTTC.